The 11 T cell receptor beta chains in this list originate from one sample, sequenced in a study of human T cells and chemical hapten exposure. Time point of the sample: patch test 1, 2 weeks after DPC sensitization. Stated treatment: therapeutic diphenylcyclopropenone sensitization with weekly scalp DPC. TCRdb fed the RACE reads into MiXCR, producing one record per CDR3 protein. Of roughly 190,000 distinct CDR3 sequences listed, approximately 20% are singletons. The sequencing here drew on whole blood, taken in connection with sensitization to the hapten diphenylcyclopropenone (DPC). These receptors originate from a woman aged 45-59 years with alopecia areata. Some clones in this sample may be carry-over from other donors' samples.

In its sample, this clonotype was seen a few times. In DNA form, the CDR3 reads TGCGCCAGCAGCCCCTTAAGCGGGAGGAATGAGCAGTTCTTC. Translated, it gives CASSPLSGRNEQFF. V and J are TRBV5-1 and TRBJ2-1, with 9 positions matching TRBD2. The germline V gene encodes CDR1 SGHRS and CDR2 YFSETQ. J was trimmed by 7 bases and V by 4 bases; bases with no gene match: 6. The CDR3 runs to 14 residues.

This sequence joins TRBV5-1 and TRBJ2-7; TRBD2 aligns across 8 bases. This CDR3 has 15 residues. Germline CDR1 and CDR2: SGHRS and YFSETQ. J was trimmed by 6 bases and V by 2 bases; bases with no gene match: 10. For the CDR3, the DNA is TGCGCCAGCAGCTTCTCCGGGACTAGTGAGGGCGAGCAGTACTTC. Its translation is CASSFSGTSEGEQYF.

This clonotype was seen just once. This sequence joins TRBV4-1 and TRBJ2-3, with D maybe TRBD1 (5 bases). The CDR3 is 13 residues long. Germline V gene data show CDR1 as MGHRA and CDR2 as YSYEKL. V lost 3 bases, J lost 6 bases, and 10 bases lay in between. CDR3 coding DNA: TGCGCCAGCAGCCAGATCAAGGGGGATACGCAGTATTTT. It yields the protein CASSQIKGDTQYF.

This clonotype was seen ten or more times. The J gene is TRBJ2-2, the V gene TRBV11-1, with a tentative D call TRBD1 (6 bases). CDR1 and CDR2 from the germline V gene are SGHAT and FQDESV (reference sequence). Trimming took 2 bases from V and 5 from J, leaving 12 bases between them. CDR3 length equals 15 residues. Here the CDR3 DNA reads TGTGCCAGCAGCTTAATCAGGGGCGGAACCGGGGAGCTGTTTTTT. Translated, it gives CASSLIRGGTGELFF.

V gene TRBV10-3 combines with J gene TRBJ2-1; TRBD1 agrees at 11 bases. With V trimmed by 3 bases and J by 9 bases, 7 bases remained unmatched. This CDR3 has 15 amino acids. Looked up from germline, CDR1 is ENHRY and CDR2 is SYGVKD. The CDR3 region is CAISDIGQGAAEQFF. The CDR3 DNA is TGTGCCATCAGTGACATAGGACAGGGGGCGGCTGAGCAGTTCTTC.

The table lists this clonotype with a few counts. V and J are TRBV5-1 and TRBJ2-7, with D possibly matching TRBD2 (5 bases). This CDR3 region has 16 residues. V shed 6 bases and J shed 0 bases, with 19 bases lying between them. From germline, CDR1 is SGHRS and CDR2 YFSETQ. CDR3 amino acids: CASKAVGARYSYEQYF. The CDR3 coding sequence is TGCGCCAGCAAAGCGGTGGGTGCCCGCTACTCCTACGAGCAGTACTTC. The whole variable domain, filled in from reference TRBV5-1 and TRBJ2-7, reads KAGVTQTPRYLIKTRGQQVTLSCSPISGHRSVSWYQQTPGQGLQFLFEYFSETQRNKGNFPGRFSGRQFSNSRSEMNVSTLELGDSALYLCASKAVGARYSYEQYFGPGTRLTVT.

This clonotype was detected a few times. This rearrangement joins TRBV7-2 to TRBJ2-2, with 7 bases aligning to TRBD2. Germline CDR1 is SGHTA and CDR2 is FQGNSA. This CDR3 contains 14 residues. V lost 5 bases, J lost 8 bases, and 8 bases stayed unmatched. For the CDR3, the DNA is TGTGCCAGCAGCATAACTAGCGCGGGGGGGGAGCTGTTTTTT. Residues: CASSITSAGGELFF.

This clonotype was picked up a small number of times. The gene calls are TRBV10-3 and TRBJ1-2, with 9 positions matching TRBD1. J was trimmed by 4 bases and V by 10 bases; bases with no gene match: 7. The CDR3 contains 13 residues. The germline gives CDR1 ENHRY, CDR2 SYGVKD. Here the CDR3 reads CATRDREGYGYTF. CDR3 coding DNA: TGTGCCACCCGGGACAGGGAAGGCTATGGCTACACCTTC.

This rearrangement joins TRBV5-4 to TRBJ2-1; D may match TRBD1 or TRBD2 (5 bases each). CDR3 length: 15 amino acids. Germline lookup yields CDR1 SGHNT and CDR2 YYREEE (reference sequence). V dropped 0 bases and J dropped 1 base, with 8 bases sitting between them. CDR3 loop: CASSLARESYNEQFF. CDR3 nucleotide sequence: TGTGCCAGCAGCTTGGCCAGGGAGTCCTACAATGAGCAGTTCTTC.

This chain connects TRBV5-4 to TRBJ2-1, with a weak D call TRBD2 (5 bases). The length of the CDR3 is 16 residues. V lost 0 bases and J lost 8, with 18 bases in between. CDR1 and CDR2 from the germline V gene are SGHNT and YYREEE (reference sequence). Here the CDR3 DNA reads TGTGCCAGCAGCTTGGATAGGGCAAGCGGTGGGGATGAGCAGTTCTTC. It translates to CASSLDRASGGDEQFF.

The V gene is TRBV20-1, the J gene TRBJ2-7; 10 nucleotides line up with TRBD1. Germline V gene sequence: CDR1 DFQATT, CDR2 SNEGSKA (reference sequence). The CDR3 contains 17 residues. Trimming took 6 bases from V and 3 from J; bases not matched to a gene: 17. The CDR3 DNA follows: TGCAGTGCAAAAGACCGGGACAGGGGCGTTTTCGTCTACGAGCAGTACTTC. Translated, it gives CSAKDRDRGVFVYEQYF.